The rows below give T cell receptor beta chains drawn from one sample of a study of blood T cell repertoires in COVID-19. Generated by immunoSEQ multiplex PCR, the TCRdb table keeps only in-frame clones and is missing some. The repertoire has over 200,000 clones, roughly nine tenths of them found once; the top ten carry 0.72%. Sequencing was performed on peripheral blood. Source of these receptors: a man aged 40-49 years with acute or convalescent COVID-19. Each CDR3 is given with its conserved first and last residue. Each record gives: J gene, CDR3 length, clone size, V gene, D gene, CDR3 DNA, CDR3 protein. The D gene is left open where the match is weak. Size is omitted from some rows. Given values are once, few, many or a class for expanded clones.

TRBJ2-1,13,few,TRBV5-1,.,TGCGCCAGCAGCTTCGGTCAGGGTCATGAGCAGTTCTTC,CASSFGQGHEQFF
TRBJ1-6,15,.,TRBV6-5,.,TGTGCCAGCAGTTACTCTAGGGGGATAGGTTCACCCCTCCACTTT,CASSYSRGIGSPLHF
TRBJ1-1,16,.,TRBV19,TRBD1,TGTGCCAGTAACTTCGGGACAGAGTTAATGAACACTGAAGCTTTCTTT,CASNFGTELMNTEAFF
TRBJ1-1,15,few,TRBV19,.,TGTGCCAGTAGTGCCCTGGGCAGCCAGAACACTGAAGCTTTCTTT,CASSALGSQNTEAFF
TRBJ2-3,15,.,TRBV2,TRBD1,TGTGCCAGCAGTGTTGGGACAGGGGGGAGGTATACGCAGTATTTT,CASSVGTGGRYTQYF
TRBJ2-5,20,once,TRBV3-1/TRBV3-2,TRBD2,TGTGCCAGCAGCCAAGGATACAGGCTCGGGACTAGCGGGAGTCGAGAGACCCAGTACTTC,CASSQGYRLGTSGSRETQYF
TRBJ2-1,17,.,TRBV19,TRBD1,TGTGCCAGTACCCCGTATACCCCATGGCAGGGGGTCAATGAGCAGTTCTTC,CASTPYTPWQGVNEQFF
TRBJ2-1,13,.,TRBV19,TRBD2,TGTGCCAGTAGTGGTGGGACTAATACTGAGCAGTTCTTC,CASSGGTNTEQFF
TRBJ1-5,15,.,TRBV18,TRBD1,TGTGCCAGCTCAGTGACAGGGGGAGGCAATCAGCCCCAGCATTTT,CASSVTGGGNQPQHF
TRBJ1-1,16,.,TRBV13,.,TGTGCCAGCAGCTTAGGAGGGCGGGTGCGGGTCGCTGAAGCTTTCTTT,CASSLGGRVRVAEAFF
TRBJ2-7,14,.,TRBV2,TRBD2,TGTGCCAGCAGCCACGGGAGGACAATCTACGAGCAGTACTTC,CASSHGRTIYEQYF
TRBJ1-2,11,.,TRBV20-1,.,TGCAGTGGGGGGGGCAACTATGGCTACACCTTC,CSGGGNYGYTF
TRBJ1-5,16,.,TRBV5-8,TRBD1,TGTGCCAGCAGCCGGGGGACAGGGTGGAGCAATCAGCCCCAGCATTTT,CASSRGTGWSNQPQHF
TRBJ2-3,15,.,TRBV18,.,TGTGCCAGCTCACCCTTAGCAGACCCCACAGATACGCAGTATTTT,CASSPLADPTDTQYF
TRBJ1-1,14,.,TRBV11-3,TRBD1,TGTGCCAGCAGCCCGGGAACAGGGGTGGCTGAAGCTTTCTTT,CASSPGTGVAEAFF
TRBJ2-3,15,.,TRBV1,.,TGCACCAGCAGCCAAGCGAAACAGGGCACAGATACGCAGTATTTT,CTSSQAKQGTDTQYF
TRBJ2-5,16,.,TRBV7-3,TRBD1,TGTGCCAGCAGTAAAGCCCCGGGACAGGGGCAAGAGACCCAGTACTTC,CASSKAPGQGQETQYF
TRBJ1-1,14,.,TRBV2,TRBD1,TGTGCCAGCAGAAGGACAGGGACCAACACTGAAGCTTTCTTT,CASRRTGTNTEAFF
TRBJ2-7,19,few,TRBV4-1,TRBD2,TGCGCCAGCAGCCAAGGAGATATATTGCGGGGGGGCCTGCCCTACGAGCAGTACTTC,CASSQGDILRGGLPYEQYF
TRBJ2-3,16,.,TRBV19,TRBD2,TGTGCCAGTAGTGGGGACCTAGCGGGGGCTACAGATACGCAGTATTTT,CASSGDLAGATDTQYF
TRBJ1-1,13,.,TRBV7-8,.,TGTGCCAGCAGCCTCCGCGGGGTCTCTGAAGCTTTCTTT,CASSLRGVSEAFF
TRBJ2-1,14,.,TRBV5-1,.,TGCGCCAGCAGCTTGGGACAGTCCTACAATGAGCAGTTCTTC,CASSLGQSYNEQFF
TRBJ2-2,16,.,TRBV7-2,.,TGTGCCAGCAGCTTAAGCCCTTTAGGCGGGGCCGGGGAGCTGTTTTTT,CASSLSPLGGAGELFF
TRBJ1-2,18,once,TRBV7-2,TRBD1,TGTGCCAGCAGCCCCACCCTCGGGACAGGGGCGTCTAACTATGGCTACACCTTC,CASSPTLGTGASNYGYTF
TRBJ1-2,16,.,TRBV28,TRBD1,TGTGCCAGCAGTCCCTATCCGGGACAGGGGCACTATGGCTACACCTTC,CASSPYPGQGHYGYTF
TRBJ2-1,13,.,TRBV11-2,.,TGTGCCAGCAGCTCATCGCGTACCAATGAGCAGTTCTTC,CASSSSRTNEQFF
TRBJ2-3,13,.,TRBV4-2,TRBD2,TGTGCCAGCAGCCAGACTAGCGCAGATACGCAGTATTTT,CASSQTSADTQYF
TRBJ2-7,17,few,TRBV4-2,TRBD2,TGTGCCAGCAGCCAAGGGTGGAGTTCCGGGACTAGCCTCGAGCAGTACTTC,CASSQGWSSGTSLEQYF
TRBJ1-5,13,once,TRBV25-1,.,TGTGCCAGCAGTGAGTCCGACATTCGGCCCCAGCATTTT,CASSESDIRPQHF
TRBJ2-2,16,once,TRBV7-2,TRBD1,TGTGCCAGCAGCCCCTCACAGGGGGCCTACACCGGGGAGCTGTTTTTT,CASSPSQGAYTGELFF
TRBJ2-5,13,.,TRBV6-5,.,TGTGCCAGCAGTAAACAGGGGGGGAAGACCCAGTACTTC,CASSKQGGKTQYF
TRBJ2-5,15,.,TRBV5-1,TRBD2,TGCGCCAGCAGCTTGGTTACTAGCGGGGCAGAGACCCAGTACTTC,CASSLVTSGAETQYF
TRBJ2-5,16,.,TRBV7-7,TRBD1,TGTGCTAGCAGCTTAAAAGGGACAGTCGGGCTAGAGACCCAGTACTTC,CASSLKGTVGLETQYF
TRBJ1-4,14,.,TRBV2,TRBD1,TGTGCCAGCAGTGTACCCAGGGGGCTTGAAAAACTGTTTTTT,CASSVPRGLEKLFF
TRBJ2-2,16,once,TRBV19,.,TGTGCCAGTAGAGGAGTAACAGGGATACTGGCCGGGGAGCTGTTTTTT,CASRGVTGILAGELFF
TRBJ2-3,19,.,TRBV5-1,TRBD2,TGCGCCAGCAGCTTGGCCGCACTAGCGGGGGGCACTAGCACAGATACGCAGTATTTT,CASSLAALAGGTSTDTQYF
TRBJ2-5,15,.,TRBV9,TRBD2,TGTGCCAGCAGCTCGGGGACTAGCGGGAGAGAGACCCAGTACTTC,CASSSGTSGRETQYF